This T cell receptor (beta chain) was retrieved from a study of shared clonotypes between healthy human individuals. Study summary: The study drew on a couple of women and three men aged 18 to 49 as donors. The study, taken as a whole, reports: What rarefaction showed was incomplete sorted-subset sequencing despite large depth. The four-donor shared clonotypes exceeded non-shared clonotypes in generation probability, with non-shared ones scoring lower.

As to this clone: Its antigen is as yet unknown. In the same sample, other DNA sequences code for this CDR3.

The CDR3 is 15 amino acids. CDR1 and CDR2 (germline): MGHRA, YSYEKL. With 0 bases removed from V and 1 base from J, the gap between germline ends came to 10 bases. In replicate PCRs of sorted subsets, around 0.2 ug DNA, approximately 32,000 T cell genomes, was used. The assay was immunoSEQ multiplex PCR, and TCRdb's table has in-frame clones only and misses some. The sample has roughly 1,800,000 clones, roughly 94% seen once. Naive CD8 cells, CD45RO-negative and positively selected for CCR7, excluded terminally differentiated effector memory CD45RA+ cells. The clonotype was recovered from a man in his late teens or twenties in good health. The V and J genes are TRBV4-1 and TRBJ2-7, with a weak D call TRBD2 (6 bases). The material sequenced was naive CD8+ T cells sorted from blood. CDR3 nucleotides: TGCGCCAGCAGCCAAGATGTACTAGCTTCCTACGAGCAGTACTTC. It codes for CASSQDVLASYEQYF.